The rows below give T cell receptor beta chains drawn from one sample of a study of blood T cell repertoires in COVID-19. Assay: immunoSEQ multiplex PCR; the TCRdb copy retains only in-frame clones and omits some. The sample records approximately 330,000 clones, approximately 86% being singletons. The specimen was peripheral blood. The receptors were sampled from a man aged 30 to 39 with COVID-19, enrolled during active disease. Both conserved end residues are part of each CDR3. Fields, in order: V gene, D gene, J gene, clone size, CDR3 protein, CDR3 DNA. The D gene is left open where the match is weak. Expanded clones get a size class; other rows say once, few or many, or leave the size out.

TRBV19,.,TRBJ1-3,.,CASKQLDRFRNTIYF,TGTGCCAGCAAGCAGCTCGACAGATTCAGAAACACCATATATTTT
TRBV10-3,.,TRBJ1-2,.,CAISVAKHYGYTF,TGTGCCATCAGTGTGGCCAAACATTATGGCTACACCTTC
TRBV7-8,TRBD2,TRBJ2-3,.,CASSLGGTSSRHQYF,TGTGCCAGCAGCTTAGGCGGGACTAGCTCAAGACACCAGTATTTT
TRBV7-3,.,TRBJ2-1,.,CASSAQDSHNEQFF,TGTGCCAGCAGCGCCCAGGACAGCCACAATGAGCAGTTCTTC
TRBV7-9,TRBD2,TRBJ2-1,.,CASSLGLAGTYNEQFF,TGTGCCAGCAGCTTAGGACTAGCGGGGACCTACAATGAGCAGTTCTTC
TRBV27,.,TRBJ1-1,.,CARGRGEVFRNTEAFF,TGTGCCAGGGGGAGAGGAGAGGTTTTCAGGAACACTGAAGCTTTCTTT
TRBV27,TRBD1,TRBJ1-5,.,CASSLRGQGSNQPQHF,TGTGCCAGCAGTTTACGGGGACAGGGGAGCAATCAGCCCCAGCATTTT
TRBV11-2,.,TRBJ1-2,.,CASSLVWGPNYYGYTF,TGTGCCAGCAGCCTCGTTTGGGGCCCCAATTACTATGGCTACACCTTC
TRBV7-3,.,TRBJ2-3,.,CASSPGTSGTQYF,TGTGCCAGCAGCCCAGGGACATCAGGCACGCAGTATTTT
TRBV5-1,TRBD1,TRBJ2-2,.,CASSKQGPPGDGELFF,TGCGCCAGCAGCAAACAGGGGCCTCCCGGGGACGGGGAGCTGTTTTTT
TRBV6-4,TRBD1,TRBJ1-1,.,CASRMDRAQTKAFF,TGTGCCAGCAGAATGGACAGGGCACAAACGAAAGCTTTCTTT
TRBV6-5,TRBD1,TRBJ2-7,.,CASSYSGTGPYEQYF,TGTGCCAGCAGTTACTCCGGGACAGGACCCTACGAGCAGTACTTC
TRBV6-5,TRBD1,TRBJ1-1,.,CASTRQGLNTEAFF,TGTGCCAGCACCCGACAGGGGTTGAACACTGAAGCTTTCTTT
TRBV11-3,TRBD2,TRBJ2-3,once,CASSSGTSITDTQYF,TGTGCCAGCAGCTCCGGGACTAGCATCACAGATACGCAGTATTTT
TRBV5-5,TRBD1,TRBJ1-2,.,CASSLSLGQGQLNYGYTF,TGTGCCAGCAGCTTGTCTTTGGGACAGGGGCAGCTTAACTATGGCTACACCTTC
TRBV7-3,.,TRBJ2-5,.,CASSLQTGSQETQYF,TGTGCCAGCAGCTTACAGACGGGTTCCCAAGAGACCCAGTACTTC
TRBV7-8,.,TRBJ1-1,once,CASSLVRGARRVNTEAFF,TGTGCCAGCAGCTTAGTCCGCGGGGCCCGCCGGGTGAACACTGAAGCTTTCTTT
TRBV30,.,TRBJ2-7,.,CAWNTGRSYEQYF,TGTGCCTGGAATACAGGCCGCTCCTACGAGCAGTACTTC
TRBV14,TRBD1,TRBJ2-7,.,CASSQRGQGSYEQYF,TGTGCCAGCAGCCAAAGGGGACAGGGTTCCTACGAGCAGTACTTC
TRBV5-4,.,TRBJ2-7,few,CASSLGQGSSYEQYF,TGTGCCAGCAGCTTGGGGCAGGGGAGCTCCTACGAGCAGTACTTC
TRBV19,.,TRBJ1-3,.,CASTTIARVAGNTIYF,TGTGCCAGTACCACTATAGCCAGGGTTGCTGGAAACACCATATATTTT
TRBV27,.,TRBJ1-1,few,CASSPFGTGRTEAFF,TGTGCCAGCAGTCCATTTGGGACTGGGAGGACTGAAGCTTTCTTT
TRBV5-1,.,TRBJ1-2,.,CASSPLGGGGGYTF,TGCGCCAGCAGCCCCCTTGGGGGAGGAGGTGGCTACACCTTC
TRBV10-1,.,TRBJ1-1,once,CASRRVGNTEAFF,TGCGCCAGCAGGAGGGTAGGGAACACTGAAGCTTTCTTT
TRBV28,.,TRBJ1-4,once,CASRSGQINEKLFF,TGTGCCAGCAGGTCTGGACAGATTAATGAAAAACTGTTTTTT
TRBV5-6,.,TRBJ1-5,.,CASSLGQIHQPQHF,TGTGCCAGCAGCTTGGGACAGATCCATCAGCCCCAGCATTTT